The clone carrying this T cell receptor beta chain has just a few counts. Its antigen is still unknown. This specimen belongs to a study of Graves' ophthalmopathy and Graves' hyperthyroidism. Overall study: Over 18 months of follow-up, stable hyperthyroidism required that no ophthalmopathy appear.

Study findings and constraints: Most thyroid clonotypes expanded beyond 0.001 frequency were also found in blood.

Lactation, pregnancy, uncontrolled infections and other autoimmune diseases were all grounds for excluding patients. As diagnostic evidence, clinical symptoms, serum thyroxine, TRAb, thyroid ultrasound and orbital computed tomography were relied upon. Using RNA transcripts, the TCR beta CDR3 regions were amplified. An initial RT-PCR round employing HTBI primers preceded a second-round multiplex PCR. Using its own MiXCR run on the multiplex PCR reads, TCRdb lists one record per CDR3 protein. The sample includes about 550,000 distinct CDR3 sequences, under 45% of them seen just once. The material sequenced was peripheral blood or thyroid tissue (not recorded which). The TCR originated in an adult man with Graves' hyperthyroidism.

For the CDR3, the DNA is TGTGCCAGCAGCCCTCGGGGGGGTAGCGCGAGCTCCTACGAGCAGTACTTC. Its protein is CASSPRGGSASSYEQYF. V gene TRBV5-4 combines with J gene TRBJ2-7, with 8 bases aligning to TRBD2. The length of the CDR3 is 17 residues. Germline values: CDR1 SGHNT, CDR2 YYREEE (reference sequence). Trimming at V came to 4 bases and at J to 0 bases, leaving 12 bases not matched to a gene. The variable domain in full, with the rest retrieved from reference TRBV5-4 and TRBJ2-7, is ETGVTQSPTHLIKTRGQQVTLRCSSQSGHNTVSWYQQALGQGPQFIFQYYREEENGRGNFPPRFSGLQFPNYSSELNVNALELDDSALYLCASSPRGGSASSYEQYFGPGTRLTVT.